Sequencing of this TCR beta chain was carried out in a study of blood T cell repertoires in COVID-19. This clone is a singleton in its sample. How the authors handled the data: Amplification of reference gene primers was used by the study to estimate nucleated cell counts. Assay used: immunoSEQ multiplex PCR; TCRdb lists only in-frame clones, some missing. For V, J and clone size, that table is used; D and trimming come from the DNA. The repertoire includes approximately 55,000 clones, around four fifths of them detected once, and roughly a fifth sits in the top ten. The V gene end was trimmed by 3 bases and the J gene end by 5 bases; junction bases not matched to a gene: 14. This CDR3 spans 17 amino acids. Germline CDR1 reads SGHRS; CDR2 reads YFSETQ.

The specimen sequenced was peripheral blood. V and J are TRBV5-1 and TRBJ1-1; 9 nucleotides align to TRBD1. This TCR was recovered from a man aged 25 to 45 with COVID-19, enrolled during active disease. The CDR3 nucleotides are TGCGCCAGCAGCTCGATACCGGGACAGGGAAAAGGAACTGAAGCTTTCTTT. It is translated as CASSSIPGQGKGTEAFF.